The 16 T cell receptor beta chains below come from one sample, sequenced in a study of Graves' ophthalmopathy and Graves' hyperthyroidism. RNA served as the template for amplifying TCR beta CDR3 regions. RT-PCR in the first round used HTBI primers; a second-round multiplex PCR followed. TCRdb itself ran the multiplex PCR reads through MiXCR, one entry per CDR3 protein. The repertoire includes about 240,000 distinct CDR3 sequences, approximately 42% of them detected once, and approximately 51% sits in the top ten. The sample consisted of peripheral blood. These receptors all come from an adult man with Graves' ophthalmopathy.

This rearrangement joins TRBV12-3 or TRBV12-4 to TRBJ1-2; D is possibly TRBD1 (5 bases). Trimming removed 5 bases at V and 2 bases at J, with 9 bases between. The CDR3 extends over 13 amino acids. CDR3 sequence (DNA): TGTGCCAGCAGTACGACAGCCAACTATGGCTACACCTTC. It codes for CASSTTANYGYTF.

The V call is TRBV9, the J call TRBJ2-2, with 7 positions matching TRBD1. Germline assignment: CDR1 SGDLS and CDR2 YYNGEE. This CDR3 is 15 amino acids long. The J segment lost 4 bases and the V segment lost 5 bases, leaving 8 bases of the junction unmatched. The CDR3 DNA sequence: TGTGCCAGCAGTTTACAGGGGTCGCGCACCGGGGAGCTGTTTTTT. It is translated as CASSLQGSRTGELFF.

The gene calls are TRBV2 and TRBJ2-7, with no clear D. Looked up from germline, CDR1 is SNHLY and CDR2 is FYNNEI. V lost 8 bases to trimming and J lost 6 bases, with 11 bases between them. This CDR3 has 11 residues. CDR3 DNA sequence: TGTGCCAGCGGGCTGGGTCGCGAGCAGTACTTC. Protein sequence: CASGLGREQYF.

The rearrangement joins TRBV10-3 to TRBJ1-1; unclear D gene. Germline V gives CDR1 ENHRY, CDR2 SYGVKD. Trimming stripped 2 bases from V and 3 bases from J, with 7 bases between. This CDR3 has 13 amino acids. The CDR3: CAISEVGYTEAFF. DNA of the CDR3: TGTGCCATCAGTGAGGTCGGGTACACTGAAGCTTTCTTT.

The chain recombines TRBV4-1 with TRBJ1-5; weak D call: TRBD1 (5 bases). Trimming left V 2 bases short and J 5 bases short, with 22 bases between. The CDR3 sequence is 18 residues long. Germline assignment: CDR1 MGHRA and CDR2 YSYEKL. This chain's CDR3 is CASSQFTVQGEGDQPQHF. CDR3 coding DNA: TGCGCCAGCAGCCAATTCACTGTTCAGGGTGAGGGAGATCAGCCCCAGCATTTT.

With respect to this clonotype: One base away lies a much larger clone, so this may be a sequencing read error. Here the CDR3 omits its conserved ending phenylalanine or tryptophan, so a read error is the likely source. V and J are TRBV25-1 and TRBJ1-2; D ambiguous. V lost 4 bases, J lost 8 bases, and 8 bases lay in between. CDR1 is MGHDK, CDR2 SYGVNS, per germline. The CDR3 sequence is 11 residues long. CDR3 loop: CASSVGRGYTL. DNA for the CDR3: TGTGCCAGCAGTGTAGGTCGGGGCTACACCCTC.

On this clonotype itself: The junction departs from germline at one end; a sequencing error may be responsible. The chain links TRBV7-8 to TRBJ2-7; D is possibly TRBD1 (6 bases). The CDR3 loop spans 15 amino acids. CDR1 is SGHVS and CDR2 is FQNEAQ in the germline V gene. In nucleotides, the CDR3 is TGTGCCAGCAGCTATCAACCGACAGGACCCTACGAGCAGCACTTC. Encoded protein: CASSYQPTGPYEQHF.

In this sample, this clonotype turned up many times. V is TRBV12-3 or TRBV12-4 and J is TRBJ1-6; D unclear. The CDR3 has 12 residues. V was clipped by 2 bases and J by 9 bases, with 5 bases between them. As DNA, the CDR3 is TGTGCCAGCAGTTTACAGTTTTCACCCCTCCACTTT. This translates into CASSLQFSPLHF.

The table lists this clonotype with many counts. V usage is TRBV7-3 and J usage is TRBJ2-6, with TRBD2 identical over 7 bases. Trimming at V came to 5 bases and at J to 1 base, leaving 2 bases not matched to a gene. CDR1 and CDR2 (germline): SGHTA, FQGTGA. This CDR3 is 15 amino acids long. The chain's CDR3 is CASSTGGSGANVLTF. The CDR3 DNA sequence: TGTGCCAGCAGCACGGGGGGTTCTGGGGCCAACGTCCTGACTTTC.

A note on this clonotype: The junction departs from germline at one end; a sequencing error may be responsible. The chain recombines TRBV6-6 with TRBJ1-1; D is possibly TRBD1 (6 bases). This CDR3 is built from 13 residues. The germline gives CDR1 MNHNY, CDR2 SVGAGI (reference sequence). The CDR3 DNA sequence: TGTGCCAGCAGTTCGACAGGAGGGACTGAAGCTCTCTTT. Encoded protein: CASSSTGGTEALF.

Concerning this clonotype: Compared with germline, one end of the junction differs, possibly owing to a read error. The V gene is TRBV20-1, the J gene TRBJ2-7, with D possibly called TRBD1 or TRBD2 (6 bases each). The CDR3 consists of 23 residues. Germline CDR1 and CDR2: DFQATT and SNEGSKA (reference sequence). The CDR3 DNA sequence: TGCAGTGCTGCTCCGGGGGCGAGTGGGGCCCAGCATTTTAGGGGTGCGACCACCGGGGAGCTGTACTTC. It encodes CSAAPGASGAQHFRGATTGELYF.

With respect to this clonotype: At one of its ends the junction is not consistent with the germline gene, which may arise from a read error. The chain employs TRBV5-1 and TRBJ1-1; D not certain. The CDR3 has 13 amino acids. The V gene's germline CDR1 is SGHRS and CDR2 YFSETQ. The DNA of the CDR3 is TGCGCCAGCAGCCAAGACCTAAGAACTGAAGCTTCCTTT. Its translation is CASSQDLRTEASF.

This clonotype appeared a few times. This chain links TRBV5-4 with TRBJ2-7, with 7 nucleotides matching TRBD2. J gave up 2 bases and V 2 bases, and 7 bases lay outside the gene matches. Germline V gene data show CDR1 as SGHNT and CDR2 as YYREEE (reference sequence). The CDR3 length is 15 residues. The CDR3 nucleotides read TGTGCCAGCAGCTTCGCAGCTAGCGGTACCTACGAGCAGTACTTC. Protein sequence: CASSFAASGTYEQYF.

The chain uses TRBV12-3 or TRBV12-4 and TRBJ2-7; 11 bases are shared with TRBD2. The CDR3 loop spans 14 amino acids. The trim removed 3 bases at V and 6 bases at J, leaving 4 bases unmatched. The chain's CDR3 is CASSFVAGGPEQYF. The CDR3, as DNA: TGTGCCAGCAGTTTTGTAGCGGGAGGGCCCGAGCAGTACTTC.

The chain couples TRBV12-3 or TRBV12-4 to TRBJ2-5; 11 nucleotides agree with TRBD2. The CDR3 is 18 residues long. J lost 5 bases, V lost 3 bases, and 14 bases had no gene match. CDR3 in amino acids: CASSFALAGGLLGETQYF. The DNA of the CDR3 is TGTGCCAGCAGTTTTGCGCTAGCGGGGGGCCTATTAGGGGAGACCCAGTACTTC.

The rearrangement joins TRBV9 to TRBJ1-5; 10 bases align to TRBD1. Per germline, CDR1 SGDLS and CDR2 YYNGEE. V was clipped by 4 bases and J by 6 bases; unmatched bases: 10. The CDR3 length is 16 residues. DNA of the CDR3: TGTGCCAGCAGCCCGAAAGGGGACAGGGGTCGTCAGCCCCAGCATTTT. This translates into CASSPKGDRGRQPQHF. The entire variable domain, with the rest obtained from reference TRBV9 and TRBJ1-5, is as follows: DSGVTQTPKHLITATGQRVTLRCSPRSGDLSVYWYQQSLDQGLQFLIQYYNGEERAKGNILERFSAQQFPDLHSELNLSSLELGDSALYFCASSPKGDRGRQPQHFGDGTRLSIL.